A selection of T cell receptor beta chains follows, all from one sample in a study of blood T cell repertoires in COVID-19. Here immunoSEQ multiplex PCR was the method, and the copy in TCRdb shows in-frame clones only, minus some. The data contain some 300,000 clones, around 89% of them seen just once; the ten biggest clones take up around 0.96%. The sequenced material came from peripheral blood. The origin of the receptors is a middle-aged woman with COVID-19, enrolled during active disease. Both conserved end residues are part of each CDR3. The order of the fields is CDR3 length, J gene, V gene, clone size, D gene, CDR3 protein, CDR3 DNA. The D gene is left open where the match is weak. Clone size, where shown, is once, few, many, or a class for clones that have expanded.

length: 15; J: TRBJ1-4; V: TRBV9; size: .; D: .; CDR3: CASSVGGATNEKLFF; DNA: TGTGCCAGCAGCGTTGGGGGGGCAACTAATGAAAAACTGTTTTTT
length: 12; J: TRBJ1-4; V: TRBV5-1; size: .; D: .; CDR3: CASSLDREKLFF; DNA: TGCGCCAGCAGCTTGGACAGAGAAAAACTGTTTTTT
length: 18; J: TRBJ1-1; V: TRBV6-2/TRBV6-3; size: few; D: TRBD1; CDR3: CASSYITFPVDRGTEAFF; DNA: TGTGCCAGCAGTTACATAACGTTTCCCGTGGACAGGGGAACTGAAGCTTTCTTT
length: 16; J: TRBJ2-4; V: TRBV9; size: .; D: TRBD1; CDR3: CASSVGTGGGENIQYF; DNA: TGTGCCAGCAGCGTCGGGACAGGGGGAGGCGAAAACATTCAGTACTTC
length: 16; J: TRBJ2-3; V: TRBV9; size: .; D: TRBD2; CDR3: CASSVAWRGGPDTQYF; DNA: TGTGCCAGCAGCGTAGCTTGGCGGGGGGGCCCAGATACGCAGTATTTT
length: 15; J: TRBJ1-6; V: TRBV6-5; size: once; D: .; CDR3: CASSWGQGLGSPLHF; DNA: TGTGCCAGCAGTTGGGGGCAGGGACTAGGGTCACCCCTCCACTTT
length: 13; J: TRBJ1-6; V: TRBV5-6; size: .; D: .; CDR3: CASSLAGDSPLHF; DNA: TGTGCCAGCAGCTTGGCAGGGGACTCACCCCTCCACTTT
length: 15; J: TRBJ1-2; V: TRBV18; size: .; D: .; CDR3: CASSPSAADNYGYTF; DNA: TGTGCCAGCTCCCCCTCGGCGGCGGATAACTATGGCTACACCTTC
length: 17; J: TRBJ2-3; V: TRBV27; size: .; D: TRBD2; CDR3: CASSLSRLAGVSDTQYF; DNA: TGTGCCAGCAGTTTATCCCGACTAGCGGGAGTCTCAGATACGCAGTATTTT
length: 14; J: TRBJ2-7; V: TRBV27; size: .; D: .; CDR3: CASSLRGTVYEQYF; DNA: TGTGCCAGCAGTTTACGGGGAACGGTTTACGAGCAGTACTTC
length: 18; J: TRBJ1-6; V: TRBV9; size: .; D: TRBD1; CDR3: CASSEGVGQGPLGSPLHF; DNA: TGTGCCAGCAGCGAAGGGGTCGGACAGGGGCCTCTCGGGTCACCCCTCCACTTT
length: 16; J: TRBJ2-7; V: TRBV28; size: .; D: TRBD2; CDR3: CASTLTGTSGGYEQYF; DNA: TGTGCCAGCACATTAACTGGGACTAGCGGGGGCTACGAGCAGTACTTC
length: 18; J: TRBJ1-4; V: TRBV7-8; size: .; D: .; CDR3: CASSLVGLWGETNEKLFF; DNA: TGTGCCAGCAGCTTAGTGGGGTTATGGGGGGAGACTAATGAAAAACTGTTTTTT
length: 19; J: TRBJ2-2; V: TRBV18; size: .; D: TRBD2; CDR3: CASSPMVFAAGEDTGELFF; DNA: TGTGCCAGCTCACCAATGGTATTTGCGGCGGGGGAGGACACCGGGGAGCTGTTTTTT
length: 17; J: TRBJ1-4; V: TRBV10-2; size: .; D: .; CDR3: CASSESAGDATNEKLFF; DNA: TGCGCCAGCAGTGAGTCGGCAGGGGACGCAACTAATGAAAAACTGTTTTTT
length: 15; J: TRBJ2-1; V: TRBV15; size: .; D: .; CDR3: CATSRGLDSYNEQFF; DNA: TGTGCCACCAGCAGGGGACTTGACTCCTACAATGAGCAGTTCTTC
length: 16; J: TRBJ1-3; V: TRBV7-2; size: .; D: TRBD1; CDR3: CASSWGQPFSGNTIYF; DNA: TGTGCCAGCAGCTGGGGACAGCCCTTCTCTGGAAACACCATATATTTT
length: 14; J: TRBJ1-1; V: TRBV11-2; size: .; D: .; CDR3: CASSPLRRGTEAFF; DNA: TGTGCCAGCAGCCCCCTTCGTCGGGGGACTGAAGCTTTCTTT
length: 15; J: TRBJ2-7; V: TRBV7-7; size: .; D: TRBD1; CDR3: CASSPGQGDPYEQYF; DNA: TGTGCTAGCAGCCCGGGACAGGGGGACCCCTACGAGCAGTACTTC
length: 16; J: TRBJ1-3; V: TRBV7-9; size: few; D: .; CDR3: CASSLARETAGNTIYF; DNA: TGTGCCAGCAGCTTGGCTCGAGAGACTGCTGGAAACACCATATATTTT
length: 15; J: TRBJ2-1; V: TRBV7-3; size: .; D: TRBD2; CDR3: CASSPTSGRINEQFF; DNA: TGTGCCAGCAGCCCGACTAGCGGGAGGATCAATGAGCAGTTCTTC
length: 12; J: TRBJ1-2; V: TRBV5-5; size: .; D: .; CDR3: CASSLRGYGYTF; DNA: TGTGCCAGCAGCTTGCGGGGATATGGCTACACCTTC
length: 16; J: TRBJ2-7; V: TRBV28; size: .; D: .; CDR3: CASSSLRGSGSYEQYF; DNA: TGTGCCAGCAGTTCTCTCCGGGGGAGTGGCTCCTACGAGCAGTACTTC
length: 14; J: TRBJ2-7; V: TRBV5-4; size: once; D: .; CDR3: CASSLESVSYEQYF; DNA: TGTGCCAGCAGCTTGGAGTCAGTTTCCTACGAGCAGTACTTC
length: 16; J: TRBJ2-6; V: TRBV7-3; size: .; D: TRBD2; CDR3: CASSPIAGGRANVLTF; DNA: TGTGCCAGCAGCCCCATAGCGGGCGGGCGAGCCAACGTCCTGACTTTC
length: 16; J: TRBJ2-3; V: TRBV5-4; size: .; D: TRBD2; CDR3: CASSVGGASGTDTQYF; DNA: TGTGCCAGCAGCGTGGGGGGCGCTAGCGGGACGGATACGCAGTATTTT
length: 15; J: TRBJ1-5; V: TRBV19; size: few; D: TRBD1; CDR3: CASSIKGAGNQPQHF; DNA: TGTGCCAGTAGTATCAAGGGGGCAGGCAATCAGCCCCAGCATTTT
length: 14; J: TRBJ2-3; V: TRBV7-9; size: .; D: TRBD2; CDR3: CASSATSGTDTQYF; DNA: TGTGCCAGCAGCGCCACTAGCGGGACAGATACGCAGTATTTT
length: 15; J: TRBJ2-2; V: TRBV6-4; size: .; D: TRBD1; CDR3: CASSQGAAYTGELFF; DNA: TGTGCCAGCAGTCAGGGGGCCGCTTACACCGGGGAGCTGTTTTTT
length: 16; J: TRBJ2-1; V: TRBV4-1; size: .; D: TRBD2; CDR3: CASSQDPAGGRNEQFF; DNA: TGCGCCAGCAGCCAAGATCCGGCGGGGGGGCGGAATGAGCAGTTCTTC
length: 15; J: TRBJ2-7; V: TRBV20-1; size: .; D: TRBD2; CDR3: CSASGTSGGSYEQYF; DNA: TGCAGTGCTAGTGGGACTAGCGGGGGGTCTTACGAGCAGTACTTC
length: 14; J: TRBJ1-3; V: TRBV3-1/TRBV3-2; size: .; D: .; CDR3: CASRPGASGNTIYF; DNA: TGTGCCAGCAGACCAGGGGCCTCTGGAAACACCATATATTTT
length: 17; J: TRBJ1-6; V: TRBV14; size: .; D: .; CDR3: CASSQDVGSSYNSPLHF; DNA: TGTGCCAGCAGCCAAGATGTAGGGAGCTCCTATAATTCACCCCTCCACTTT
length: 18; J: TRBJ1-3; V: TRBV4-3; size: .; D: TRBD1; CDR3: CASSQDPGTGISGNTIYF; DNA: TGCGCCAGCAGCCAAGATCCAGGGACAGGTATCTCTGGAAACACCATATATTTT
length: 14; J: TRBJ2-1; V: TRBV6-5; size: .; D: .; CDR3: CASSYASPGNEQFF; DNA: TGTGCCAGCAGTTACGCGTCCCCTGGCAATGAGCAGTTCTTC
length: 16; J: TRBJ2-1; V: TRBV4-3; size: .; D: TRBD2; CDR3: CASSQEASGPYNEQFF; DNA: TGCGCCAGCAGCCAAGAGGCTAGCGGACCCTACAATGAGCAGTTCTTC
length: 14; J: TRBJ2-1; V: TRBV7-8; size: .; D: .; CDR3: CASSLVRGGNEQFF; DNA: TGTGCCAGCAGCTTAGTCAGGGGTGGCAATGAGCAGTTCTTC
length: 15; J: TRBJ1-2; V: TRBV7-2; size: few; D: TRBD1; CDR3: CASSLPTGEAYGYTF; DNA: TGTGCCAGCAGCTTACCGACAGGGGAGGCCTATGGCTACACCTTC
length: 18; J: TRBJ2-1; V: TRBV4-3; size: .; D: .; CDR3: CASSPKPPTSFSYNEQFF; DNA: TGCGCCAGCAGCCCGAAACCCCCAACTAGCTTCTCCTACAATGAGCAGTTCTTC
length: 17; J: TRBJ2-7; V: TRBV9; size: .; D: TRBD2; CDR3: CASSRSLAGALPGEQYF; DNA: TGTGCCAGCAGCCGATCACTAGCGGGAGCGCTCCCCGGGGAGCAGTACTTC
length: 14; J: TRBJ1-2; V: TRBV6-5; size: .; D: .; CDR3: CASTPRAGNYGYTF; DNA: TGTGCCAGCACCCCCCGCGCAGGCAACTATGGCTACACCTTC
length: 20; J: TRBJ2-5; V: TRBV19; size: .; D: TRBD2; CDR3: CASSIPTSGTSGRGTETQYF; DNA: TGTGCCAGTAGTATTCCCACCTCCGGGACTAGCGGGAGGGGGACGGAGACCCAGTACTTC